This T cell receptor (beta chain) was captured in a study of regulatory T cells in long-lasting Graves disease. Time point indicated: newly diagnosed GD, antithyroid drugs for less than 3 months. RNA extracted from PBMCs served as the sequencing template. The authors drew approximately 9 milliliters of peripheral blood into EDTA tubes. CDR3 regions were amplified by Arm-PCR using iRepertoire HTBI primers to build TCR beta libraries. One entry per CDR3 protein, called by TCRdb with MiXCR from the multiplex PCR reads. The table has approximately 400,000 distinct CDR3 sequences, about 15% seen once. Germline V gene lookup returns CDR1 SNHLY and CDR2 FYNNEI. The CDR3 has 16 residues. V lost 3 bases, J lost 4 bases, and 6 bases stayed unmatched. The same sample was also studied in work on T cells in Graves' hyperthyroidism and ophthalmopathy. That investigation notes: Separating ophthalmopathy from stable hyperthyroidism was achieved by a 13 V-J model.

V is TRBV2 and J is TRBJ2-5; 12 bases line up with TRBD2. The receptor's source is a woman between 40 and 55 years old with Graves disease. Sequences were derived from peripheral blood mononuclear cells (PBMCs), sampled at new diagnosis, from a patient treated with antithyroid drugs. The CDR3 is CASSERRGLAGETQYF. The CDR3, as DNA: TGTGCCAGCAGTGAGAGAAGGGGACTAGCGGGAGAGACCCAGTACTTC. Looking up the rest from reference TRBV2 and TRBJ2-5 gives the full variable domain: EPEVTQTPSHQVTQMGQEVILRCVPISNHLYFYWYRQILGQKVEFLVSFYNNEISEKSEIFDDQFSVERPDGSNFTLKIRSTKLEDSAMYFCASSERRGLAGETQYFGPGTRLLVL.